This T cell receptor (beta chain) is from a study of T cells in Graves' hyperthyroidism and ophthalmopathy. Study conclusions and caveats: Most thyroid-expanded clonotypes above 0.001 were also found in blood.

This clonotype was counted at least ten times. The target antigen is unknown. Diagnostic decisions used clinical symptoms, serum thyroxine and TRAb, thyroid ultrasound and orbital computed tomography. Any symptoms of ophthalmopathy came after the first hyperthyroidism diagnosis, from which the blood sample dates. Researchers amplified the TCR beta CDR3 regions from RNA transcripts. The primer set for the first-round RT-PCR of the TCR CDR3 was HTBI. A single record per CDR3 protein comes from TCRdb applying MiXCR to the multiplex PCR reads. The table records under 400,000 distinct CDR3 sequences, 15% to 17% of them present only once. The ends were cut back, 0 bases at V and 6 bases at J, with 5 bases in the middle. The germline V gene encodes CDR1 SGHRS and CDR2 YFSETQ. CDR3 length: 12 residues.

The genes are TRBV5-1 and TRBJ2-3, with unresolved D. Sequenced: blood. The TCR was taken from a woman aged 18-29 years with Graves' hyperthyroidism that later progressed to Graves' ophthalmopathy. The CDR3, as DNA: TGCGCCAGCAGCTTGGAATCGGATACGCAGTATTTT. Its translation is CASSLESDTQYF.